The 5 T cell receptor beta chains listed next were all sequenced from one sample in a study of blood T cell repertoires in COVID-19. Sequenced by immunoSEQ multiplex PCR; TCRdb stores in-frame clones only, minus some. Seen here are roughly 200,000 clones, 70% to 90% observed once, and the top ten hold 11%. The sequencing input was peripheral blood. The receptors come from a human donor with active or convalescent COVID-19. The donor label of this sample is uncertain.

This clone was counted a few times. This chain uses TRBV24-1 with TRBJ1-1, with D perhaps TRBD1 (5 bases). Per germline, CDR1 KGHDR and CDR2 SFDVKD. V lost 2 bases, J lost 5 bases, and 11 bases lay in between. This CDR3 is built from 14 residues. CDR3: CATSDSRQQTEAFF. CDR3 in DNA: TGTGCCACCAGTGATTCTAGACAGCAGACTGAAGCTTTCTTT.

The V call is TRBV7-2, the J call TRBJ2-3, with 8 nucleotides matching TRBD1. From germline, CDR1 is SGHTA and CDR2 FQGNSA. CDR3 length equals 15 residues. After removal of 4 bases from V and 0 bases from J, the junction contained 3 bases not matched to a gene. The CDR3 reads CASSSRQGSTDTQYF. CDR3 DNA sequence: TGTGCCAGCAGCTCCCGACAGGGGAGCACAGATACGCAGTATTTT.

The chain carries TRBV10-1 and TRBJ2-6; perhaps TRBD1 as D (6 bases). The CDR3 is 19 residues long. The germline CDR1 and CDR2 sequences are WNHNN and SYGVQD (reference sequence). The V end was cut by 0 bases, the J end by 1 base, with 16 bases between. The CDR3 is CASSESAGSQGSGANVLTF. CDR3 in DNA: TGCGCCAGCAGTGAGTCGGCAGGTTCCCAGGGGTCTGGGGCCAACGTCCTGACTTTC.

The V gene is TRBV11-1, the J gene TRBJ1-2; TRBD1 agrees at 7 bases. With 5 bases clipped from V and 4 bases from J, the junction kept 10 bases outside the gene matches. Germline CDR1 reads SGHAT; CDR2 reads FQDESV (reference sequence). The CDR3 contains 15 residues. Here the CDR3 reads CASSPYRGFGYGYTF. As DNA, the CDR3 is TGTGCCAGCAGCCCCTACAGGGGCTTTGGCTATGGCTACACCTTC.

This rearrangement joins TRBV28 to TRBJ2-5; TRBD2 might be the D (7 bases). The germline CDR1 and CDR2 sequences are MDHEN and SYDVKM. The CDR3 is 14 residues long. Deletions cut 8 bases from V and 5 bases from J, with 18 bases between. The CDR3 DNA is TGTGCCAGCGTAGAGGGGGGGGCAGGGGAGACCCAGTACTTC. It specifies CASVEGGAGETQYF.